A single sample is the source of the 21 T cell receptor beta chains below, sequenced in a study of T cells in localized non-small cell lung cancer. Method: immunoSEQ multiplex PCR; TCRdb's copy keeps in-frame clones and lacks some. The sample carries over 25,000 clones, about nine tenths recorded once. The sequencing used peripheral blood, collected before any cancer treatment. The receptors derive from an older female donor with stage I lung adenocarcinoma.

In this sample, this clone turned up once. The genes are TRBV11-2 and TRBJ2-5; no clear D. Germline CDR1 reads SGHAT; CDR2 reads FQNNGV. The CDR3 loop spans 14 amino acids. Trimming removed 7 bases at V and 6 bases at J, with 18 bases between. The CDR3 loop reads CASTRRPSPKTQYF. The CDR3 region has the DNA TGTGCCAGCACCCGACGTCCTAGTCCCAAGACCCAGTACTTC. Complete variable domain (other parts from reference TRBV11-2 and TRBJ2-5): EAGVAQSPRYKIIEKRQSVAFWCNPISGHATLYWYQQILGQGPKLLIQFQNNGVVDDSQLPKDRFSAERLKGVDSTLKIQPAKLEDSAVYLCASTRRPSPKTQYFGPGTRLLVL.

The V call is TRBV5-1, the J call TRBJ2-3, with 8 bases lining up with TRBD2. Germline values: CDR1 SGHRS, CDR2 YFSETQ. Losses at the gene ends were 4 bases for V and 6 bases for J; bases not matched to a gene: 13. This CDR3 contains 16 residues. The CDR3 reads CASSPESGGAWDTQYF. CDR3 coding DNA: TGCGCCAGCAGCCCGGAATCGGGGGGGGCTTGGGATACGCAGTATTTT.

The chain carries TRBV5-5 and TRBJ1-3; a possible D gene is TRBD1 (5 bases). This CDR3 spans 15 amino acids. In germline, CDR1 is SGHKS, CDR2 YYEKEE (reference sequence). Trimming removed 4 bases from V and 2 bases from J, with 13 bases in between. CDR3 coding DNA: TGTGCCAGCAGCCCTCCGGGGGTAGCTGGAAACACCATATATTTT. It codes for CASSPPGVAGNTIYF.

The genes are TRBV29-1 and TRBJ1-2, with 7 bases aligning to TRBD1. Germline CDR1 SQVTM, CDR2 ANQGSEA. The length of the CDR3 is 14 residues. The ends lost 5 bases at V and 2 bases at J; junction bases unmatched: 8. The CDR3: CSVWGPRGNYGYTF. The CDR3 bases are TGCAGCGTTTGGGGGCCCAGGGGGAACTATGGCTACACCTTC.

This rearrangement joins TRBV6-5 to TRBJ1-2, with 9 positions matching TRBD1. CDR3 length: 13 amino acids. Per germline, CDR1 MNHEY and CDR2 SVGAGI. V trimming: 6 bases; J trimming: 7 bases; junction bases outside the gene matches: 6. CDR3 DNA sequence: TGTGCCAGCAGGGGGACAGGGTCGACTGGCTACACCTTC. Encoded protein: CASRGTGSTGYTF.

DNA of the CDR3: TGTGCCAGCAGCACCCCGACAGGGGCTGGAAACACCATATATTTT. Translated: CASSTPTGAGNTIYF. This rearrangement joins TRBV7-2 to TRBJ1-3, with 8 bases lining up with TRBD1. The CDR3 sequence is 15 residues long. The germline V gene has CDR1 SGHTA and CDR2 FQGNSA. V was clipped by 5 bases and J by 2 bases; unmatched bases: 5.

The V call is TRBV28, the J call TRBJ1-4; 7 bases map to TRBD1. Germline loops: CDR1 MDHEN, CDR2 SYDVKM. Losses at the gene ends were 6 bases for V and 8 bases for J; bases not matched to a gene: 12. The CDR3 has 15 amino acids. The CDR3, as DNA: TGTGCCAGCAGACGGCCGGCAGGGGGACTGGAAAAACTGTTTTTT. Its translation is CASRRPAGGLEKLFF.

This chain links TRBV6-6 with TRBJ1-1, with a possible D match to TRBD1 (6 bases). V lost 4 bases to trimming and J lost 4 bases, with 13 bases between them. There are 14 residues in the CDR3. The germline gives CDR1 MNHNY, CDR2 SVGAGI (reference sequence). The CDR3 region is CASSFNRDRTEAFF. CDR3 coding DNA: TGTGCCAGCAGTTTCAACAGGGATCGCACTGAAGCTTTCTTT.

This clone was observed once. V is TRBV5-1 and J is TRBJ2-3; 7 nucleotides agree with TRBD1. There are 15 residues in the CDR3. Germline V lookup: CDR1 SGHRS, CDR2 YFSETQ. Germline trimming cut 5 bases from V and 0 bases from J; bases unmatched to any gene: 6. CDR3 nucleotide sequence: TGCGCCAGCAGTCAGGACAGGTCGAGCACAGATACGCAGTATTTT. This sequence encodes CASSQDRSSTDTQYF. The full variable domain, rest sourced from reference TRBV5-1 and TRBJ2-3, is KAGVTQTPRYLIKTRGQQVTLSCSPISGHRSVSWYQQTPGQGLQFLFEYFSETQRNKGNFPGRFSGRQFSNSRSEMNVSTLELGDSALYLCASSQDRSSTDTQYFGPGTRLTVL.

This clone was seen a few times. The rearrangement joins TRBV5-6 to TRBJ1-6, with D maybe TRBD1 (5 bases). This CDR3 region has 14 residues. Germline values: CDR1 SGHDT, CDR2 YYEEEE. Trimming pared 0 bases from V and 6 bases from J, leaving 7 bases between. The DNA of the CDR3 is TGTGCCAGCAGCTTGGTAGGGACTAATTCACCCCTCCACTTT. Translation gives CASSLVGTNSPLHF.

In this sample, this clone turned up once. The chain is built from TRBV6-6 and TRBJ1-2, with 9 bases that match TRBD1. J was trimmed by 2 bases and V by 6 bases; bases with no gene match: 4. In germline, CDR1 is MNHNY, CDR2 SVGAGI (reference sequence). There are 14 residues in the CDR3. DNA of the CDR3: TGTGCCAGCAGCTACGGACAGGGGAACTATGGCTACACCTTC. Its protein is CASSYGQGNYGYTF.

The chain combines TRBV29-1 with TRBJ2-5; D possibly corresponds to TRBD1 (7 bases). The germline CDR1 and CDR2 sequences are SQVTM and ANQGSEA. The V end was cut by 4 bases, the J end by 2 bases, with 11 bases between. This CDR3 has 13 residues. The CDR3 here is CSVAGDRQETQYF. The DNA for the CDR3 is TGCAGCGTTGCGGGGGACAGACAAGAGACCCAGTACTTC.

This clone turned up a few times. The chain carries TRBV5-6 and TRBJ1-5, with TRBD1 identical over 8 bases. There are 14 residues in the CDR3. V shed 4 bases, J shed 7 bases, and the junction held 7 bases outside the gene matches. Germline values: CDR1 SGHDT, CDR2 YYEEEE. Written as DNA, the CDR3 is TGTGCCAGCAGCGAAAACAGGGGGGGACAGCCCCAGCATTTT. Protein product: CASSENRGGQPQHF. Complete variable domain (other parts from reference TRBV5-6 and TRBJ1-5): DAGVTQSPTHLIKTRGQQVTLRCSPKSGHDTVSWYQQALGQGPQFIFQYYEEEERQRGNFPDRFSGHQFPNYSSELNVNALLLGDSALYLCASSENRGGQPQHFGDGTRLSIL.

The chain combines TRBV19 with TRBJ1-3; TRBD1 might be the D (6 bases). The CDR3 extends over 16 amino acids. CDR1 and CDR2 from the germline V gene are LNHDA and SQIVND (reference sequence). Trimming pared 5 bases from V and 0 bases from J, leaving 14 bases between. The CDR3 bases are TGTGCCAGTAGTTTTGTAGGGGGAACCTCTGGAAACACCATATATTTT. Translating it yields CASSFVGGTSGNTIYF.

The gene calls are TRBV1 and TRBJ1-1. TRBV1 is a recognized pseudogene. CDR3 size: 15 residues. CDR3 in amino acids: CTSSQDRVEDTEAFF. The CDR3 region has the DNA TGCACCAGCAGCCAAGATCGGGTCGAGGACACTGAAGCTTTCTTT.

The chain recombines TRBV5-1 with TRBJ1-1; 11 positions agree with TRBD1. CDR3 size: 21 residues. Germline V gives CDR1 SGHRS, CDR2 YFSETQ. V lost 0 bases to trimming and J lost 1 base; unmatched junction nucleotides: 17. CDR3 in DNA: TGCGCCAGCAGCTTGGAGCCGCCGGGACAGGGGGTGATCGGTGCGAACACTGAAGCTTTCTTT. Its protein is CASSLEPPGQGVIGANTEAFF.

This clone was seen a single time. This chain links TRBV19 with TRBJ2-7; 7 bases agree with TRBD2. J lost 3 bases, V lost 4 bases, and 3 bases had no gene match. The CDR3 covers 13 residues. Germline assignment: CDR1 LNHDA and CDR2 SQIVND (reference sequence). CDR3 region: CASSREGNYEQYF. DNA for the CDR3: TGTGCCAGTAGTAGGGAGGGGAACTACGAGCAGTACTTC.

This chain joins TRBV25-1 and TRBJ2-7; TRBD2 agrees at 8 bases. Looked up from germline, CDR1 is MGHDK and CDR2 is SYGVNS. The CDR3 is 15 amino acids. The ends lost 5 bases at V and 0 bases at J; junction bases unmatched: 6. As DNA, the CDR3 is TGTGCCAGCAGTCATGCGGGGGGCATCTCCTACGAGCAGTACTTC. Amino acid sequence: CASSHAGGISYEQYF.

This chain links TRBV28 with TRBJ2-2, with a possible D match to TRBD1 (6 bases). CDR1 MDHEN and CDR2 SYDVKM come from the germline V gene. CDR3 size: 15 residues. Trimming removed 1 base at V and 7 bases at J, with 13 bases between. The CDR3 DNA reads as TGTGCCAGCAGTTTATCGGGACCAGGGGACGGGGAGCTGTTTTTT. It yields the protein CASSLSGPGDGELFF.

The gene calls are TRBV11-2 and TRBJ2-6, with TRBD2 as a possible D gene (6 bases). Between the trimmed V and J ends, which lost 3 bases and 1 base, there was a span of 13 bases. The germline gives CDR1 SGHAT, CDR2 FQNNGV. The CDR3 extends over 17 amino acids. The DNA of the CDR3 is TGTGCCAGCAGCTTCCAGCGGGCGGGTTCTGGGGCCAACGTCCTGACTTTC. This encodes CASSFQRAGSGANVLTF.

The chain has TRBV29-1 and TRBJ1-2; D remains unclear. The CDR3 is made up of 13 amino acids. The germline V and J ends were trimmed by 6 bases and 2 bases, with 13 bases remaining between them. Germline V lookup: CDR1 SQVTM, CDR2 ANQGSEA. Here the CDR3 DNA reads TGCAGCGTCAGTAGGGCACAGAACTATGGCTACACCTTC. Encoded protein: CSVSRAQNYGYTF.